The 21 T cell receptor beta chains in this list originate from one sample, sequenced in a study of CD8+ T cells in alopecia areata. Reverse transcribed after extraction, RNA yielded cDNA as the sequencing template. Data came from immunoSEQ multiplex PCR; TCRdb stores just in-frame clones and leaves some out. The sample lists some 160,000 clones, around 71% occurring once. Treatment denoted: oral pan-JAK inhibitor, 5-10 mg twice daily. The material sequenced was CD4+ T cells sorted from blood, taken at week 4, from a patient treated with tofacitinib. The receptors derive from a human donor with alopecia areata.

J is TRBJ1-2 and V is TRBV5-4; D possibly corresponds to TRBD1 (6 bases). Per germline, CDR1 SGHNT and CDR2 YYREEE (reference sequence). V was clipped by 4 bases and J by 6 bases, with 19 bases between them. The CDR3 is 15 residues long. The DNA for the CDR3 is TGTGCCAGCAGCCTACCTCGACAGGCCCCACATGGCTACACCTTC. This gives the protein CASSLPRQAPHGYTF.

This clone was found a few times. The gene calls are TRBV7-2 and TRBJ1-5; D not certain. Trimming took off 1 base at V and 4 bases at J, with 11 bases between the two ends. Per germline, CDR1 SGHTA and CDR2 FQGNSA. The CDR3 is 15 amino acids. CDR3 sequence reads: CASSLDAGLNQPQHF. The CDR3 coding sequence is TGTGCCAGCAGCTTAGATGCAGGATTAAATCAGCCCCAGCATTTT.

As DNA, the CDR3 is TGCAGCGTTGAACTGGGCTACACCTTC. This sequence encodes CSVELGYTF. This chain connects TRBV29-1 to TRBJ1-2; D gene ambiguous. CDR1 and CDR2 (germline): SQVTM, ANQGSEA. CDR3 length: 9 residues. Trimming pared 2 bases from V and 8 bases from J, leaving 3 bases between. Combining the CDR3 with reference TRBV29-1 and TRBJ1-2 gives the whole variable domain SAVISQKPSRDICQRGTSLTIQCQVDSQVTMMFWYRQQPGQSLTLIATANQGSEATYESGFVIDKFPISRPNLTFSTLTVSNMSPEDSSIYLCSVELGYTFGSGTRLTVV.

This clone has a handful of counts. J is TRBJ2-1 and V is TRBV25-1, with D unclear. This CDR3 region has 12 residues. Per germline, CDR1 MGHDK and CDR2 SYGVNS. Trimming removed 4 bases from V and 7 bases from J, with 8 bases in between. The CDR3 coding sequence is TGTGCCAGCAGTGGGTATGTAAATGAGCAGTTCTTC. It translates to CASSGYVNEQFF.

V is TRBV10-3 and J is TRBJ2-3; weak D call: TRBD2 (6 bases). The germline CDR1 and CDR2 sequences are ENHRY and SYGVKD. Trimming shortened V by 10 bases and J by 2 bases, and 19 bases separated the two germline ends. The CDR3 is 15 residues long. CDR3 in amino acids: CATLGAAGNTDTQYF. CDR3 DNA: TGTGCCACCCTAGGGGCGGCGGGGAACACAGATACGCAGTATTTT.

The V call is TRBV4-3, the J call TRBJ1-4; TRBD1 might be the D (6 bases). The CDR3 covers 16 residues. CDR1 and CDR2 from the germline V gene are LGHNA and YSLEER. The V gene lost 0 bases and the J gene lost 5 bases, with 13 bases spanning the gap. The CDR3 reads CASSQEGQGHNEKLFF. The CDR3 coding sequence is TGCGCCAGCAGCCAAGAGGGTCAGGGGCACAATGAAAAACTGTTTTTT.

This chain connects TRBV4-2 to TRBJ1-2; D remains unclear. The CDR3 totals 15 residues. V lost 0 bases to trimming and J lost 4 bases, with 12 bases between them. Germline V gene lookup returns CDR1 LGHNA and CDR2 YNFKEQ. The CDR3 loop is CASSQEILPLYGYTF. In DNA, the CDR3 is TGTGCCAGCAGCCAAGAAATCCTACCCCTCTATGGCTACACCTTC.

The chain links TRBV29-1 to TRBJ2-7; 12 bases align to TRBD2. This CDR3 comprises 14 residues. V lost 7 bases and J lost 2; bases outside the gene matches: 6. Germline CDR1 and CDR2: SQVTM and ANQGSEA. For the CDR3, the DNA is TGCAGCGCAACACTAGCGGGGGGCCCCTACGAGCAGTACTTC. Protein product: CSATLAGGPYEQYF.

The chain joins TRBV20-1 to TRBJ1-5; D is uncertain. CDR3 length: 11 amino acids. Per the germline V gene, CDR1 is DFQATT and CDR2 is SNEGSKA (reference sequence). Deletions cut 6 bases from V and 11 bases from J, with 14 bases between. CDR3 sequence: CSASGMSAQHF. For the CDR3, the DNA is TGCAGTGCAAGTGGTATGTCCGCCCAGCATTTT.

The V and J genes are TRBV30 and TRBJ1-2; D unclear. Trimming stripped 8 bases from V and 2 bases from J, with 9 bases between. Looked up from germline, CDR1 is GTSNPN and CDR2 is SVGIG (reference sequence). The CDR3 has 11 amino acids. Here the CDR3 DNA reads TGTGCCCACGACCGGAACTATGGCTACACCTTC. Amino acids: CAHDRNYGYTF.

Details on this clone: The junction differs from germline at one of its ends, possibly a read error. V is TRBV7-7 and J is TRBJ2-5; a possible D gene is TRBD1 (6 bases). The germline CDR1 and CDR2 sequences are SSHAT and FNYEAQ (reference sequence). The CDR3 runs to 14 residues. In DNA form, the CDR3 reads TGTGCTAGCAGCACTGGGACAAGTGAAGAGACCCAGTACTTC. Its translation is CASSTGTSEETQYF.

The rearrangement uses TRBV30 and TRBJ2-5; no definite D call. V dropped 0 bases and J dropped 5 bases, with 10 bases sitting between them. Germline V gene data show CDR1 as GTSNPN and CDR2 as SVGIG (reference sequence). The CDR3 consists of 13 residues. The CDR3 sequence is CAWSVALGETQYF. The CDR3 region has the DNA TGTGCCTGGAGTGTAGCCCTCGGGGAGACCCAGTACTTC.

This clone was observed a few times. The chain couples TRBV19 to TRBJ2-4; the D gene is possibly TRBD2 (7 bases). CDR3 length: 15 amino acids. Trimming took off 5 bases at V and 0 bases at J, with 11 bases between the two ends. Germline V CDR1 and CDR2: LNHDA, SQIVND (reference sequence). The chain's CDR3 is CASSAGALAKNIQYF. The CDR3 DNA is TGTGCCAGTAGTGCGGGGGCCTTAGCCAAAAACATTCAGTACTTC.

The chain couples TRBV11-2 to TRBJ2-1; TRBD2 aligns across 8 bases. CDR3 size: 15 residues. With V trimmed by 2 bases and J by 3 bases, 3 bases remained unmatched. The V gene's germline CDR1 is SGHAT and CDR2 FQNNGV. CDR3 protein: CASSLMAGGYNEQFF. The CDR3, as DNA: TGTGCCAGCAGCTTAATGGCGGGGGGCTACAATGAGCAGTTCTTC.

This rearrangement joins TRBV29-1 to TRBJ2-1, with TRBD2 as a possible D gene (5 bases). The length of the CDR3 is 14 residues. With 7 bases removed from V and 7 bases from J, the gap between germline ends came to 20 bases. From germline, CDR1 is SQVTM and CDR2 ANQGSEA. In nucleotides, the CDR3 is TGCAGCGGAGCGGACTTAAGGGTCGGAAATGAGCAGTTCTTC. Its translation: CSGADLRVGNEQFF.

This clone has just a few counts. The J gene is TRBJ2-1, the V gene TRBV7-3; D not certain. Germline CDR1 is SGHTA and CDR2 is FQGTGA. This CDR3 comprises 13 residues. The ends were cut back, 2 bases at V and 0 bases at J, with 2 bases in the middle. The CDR3 reads CASSLGSYNEQFF. CDR3 sequence (DNA): TGTGCCAGCAGCTTAGGCTCCTACAATGAGCAGTTCTTC.

V usage is TRBV5-6 and J usage is TRBJ2-3, with D uncertain. Germline lookup yields CDR1 SGHDT and CDR2 YYEEEE. The CDR3 loop spans 13 amino acids. The germline V and J ends were trimmed by 4 bases and 0 bases, with 6 bases remaining between them. The CDR3 DNA sequence: TGTGCCAGCAGCCATACAAGCACAGATACGCAGTATTTT. This encodes CASSHTSTDTQYF.

This clone has a handful of counts. The chain recombines TRBV4-2 with TRBJ2-3, with TRBD2 matching over 10 bases. The ends lost 0 bases at V and 0 bases at J; junction bases unmatched: 3. CDR3 length: 17 amino acids. Germline V gene sequence: CDR1 LGHNA, CDR2 YNFKEQ. This CDR3 is CASSQDERGGSTDTQYF. The DNA for the CDR3 is TGTGCCAGCAGCCAAGACGAGCGGGGGGGAAGCACAGATACGCAGTATTTT.

The chain recombines TRBV6-5 with TRBJ2-1; the D gene is possibly TRBD2 (6 bases). The germline V gene encodes CDR1 MNHEY and CDR2 SVGAGI. V dropped 8 bases and J dropped 7 bases, with 18 bases sitting between them. The CDR3 is 14 amino acids. This CDR3 is CASARAGGVNEQFF. The CDR3 coding sequence is TGTGCCAGCGCAAGGGCGGGCGGGGTAAATGAGCAGTTCTTC.

The gene calls are TRBV29-1 and TRBJ1-2; 9 bases agree with TRBD1. The germline gives CDR1 SQVTM, CDR2 ANQGSEA. The CDR3 spans 15 residues. The V gene end was trimmed by 6 bases and the J gene end by 0 bases; junction bases not matched to a gene: 8. The chain's CDR3 is CSVKKTGGPNYGYTF. DNA of the CDR3: TGCAGCGTCAAGAAGACAGGGGGGCCTAACTATGGCTACACCTTC.

The chain joins TRBV29-1 to TRBJ1-1; D unresolved. This CDR3 spans 12 amino acids. Germline CDR1 and CDR2: SQVTM and ANQGSEA. With 4 bases removed from V and 7 bases from J, the gap between germline ends came to 13 bases. DNA of the CDR3: TGCAGCGTTGTCCAAGAAGTCCGTGAAGCTTTCTTT. It codes for CSVVQEVREAFF.